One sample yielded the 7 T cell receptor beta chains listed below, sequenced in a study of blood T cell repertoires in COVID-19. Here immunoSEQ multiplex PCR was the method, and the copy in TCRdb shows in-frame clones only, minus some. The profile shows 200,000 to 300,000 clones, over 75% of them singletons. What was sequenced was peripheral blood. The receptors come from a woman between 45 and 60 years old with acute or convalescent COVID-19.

CDR3 residues: CASSPNSLNTGELFF. For the CDR3, the DNA is TGCGCCAGCAGCCCGAACTCCTTGAACACCGGGGAGCTGTTTTTT. This chain uses TRBV4-1 with TRBJ2-2; no firm D call. This CDR3 contains 15 residues. Per germline, CDR1 MGHRA and CDR2 YSYEKL. Trimming shortened V by 4 bases and J by 1 base, and 10 bases separated the two germline ends.

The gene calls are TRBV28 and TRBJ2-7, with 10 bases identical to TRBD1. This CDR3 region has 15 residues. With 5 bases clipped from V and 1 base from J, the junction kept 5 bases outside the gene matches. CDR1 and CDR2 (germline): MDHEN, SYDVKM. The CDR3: CASSGGTGVSYEQYF. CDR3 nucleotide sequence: TGTGCCAGCAGTGGCGGGACAGGGGTTTCCTACGAGCAGTACTTC.

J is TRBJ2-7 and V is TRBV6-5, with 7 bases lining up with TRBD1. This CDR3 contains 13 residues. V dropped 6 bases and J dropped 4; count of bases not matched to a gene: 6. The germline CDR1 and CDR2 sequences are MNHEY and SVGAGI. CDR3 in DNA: TGTGCCAGCAGAGGGGGCGAGTGGTACGAGCAGTACTTC. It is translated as CASRGGEWYEQYF.

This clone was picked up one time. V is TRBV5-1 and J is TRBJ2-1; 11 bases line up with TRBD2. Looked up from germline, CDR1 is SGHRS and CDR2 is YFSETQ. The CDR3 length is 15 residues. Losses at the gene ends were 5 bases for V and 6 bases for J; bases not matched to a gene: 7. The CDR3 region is CASRDLAGGSNEQFF. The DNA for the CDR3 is TGCGCCAGCAGAGATCTAGCGGGAGGCTCCAATGAGCAGTTCTTC.

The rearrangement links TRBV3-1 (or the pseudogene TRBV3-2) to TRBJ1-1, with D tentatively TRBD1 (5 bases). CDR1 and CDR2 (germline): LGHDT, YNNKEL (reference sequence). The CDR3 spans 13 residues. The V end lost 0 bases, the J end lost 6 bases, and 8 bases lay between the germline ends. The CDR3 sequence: CASSQEGVAEAFF. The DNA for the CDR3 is TGTGCCAGCAGCCAAGAAGGGGTGGCTGAAGCTTTCTTT.

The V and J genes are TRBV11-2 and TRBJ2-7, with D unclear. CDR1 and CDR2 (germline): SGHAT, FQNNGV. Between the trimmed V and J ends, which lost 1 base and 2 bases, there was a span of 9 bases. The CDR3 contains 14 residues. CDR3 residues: CASSLGSSAYEQYF. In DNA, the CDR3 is TGTGCCAGCAGCTTAGGAAGCAGCGCCTACGAGCAGTACTTC.

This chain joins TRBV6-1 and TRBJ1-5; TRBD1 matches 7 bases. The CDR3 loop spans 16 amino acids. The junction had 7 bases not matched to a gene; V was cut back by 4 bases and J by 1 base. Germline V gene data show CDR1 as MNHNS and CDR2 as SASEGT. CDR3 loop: CASSGQGPPSNQPQHF. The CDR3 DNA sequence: TGTGCCAGCAGTGGACAGGGTCCCCCAAGCAATCAGCCCCAGCATTTT.